This T cell receptor (beta chain) was sequenced during a study of Ad26.COV2.S vaccination and SARS-CoV-2 variants. Across the whole study: The donor was enrolled in the Ad26.COV2.S arm of the COV1001 trial. Into the muscle, Ad26.COV2.S was dosed once or twice, 56 days apart.

About this clone: Its antigen is not known.

Study-wide findings and caveats: Non-spike TCR breadth did not differ much between vaccine and placebo recipients.

Generated by immunoSEQ multiplex PCR, the TCRdb table keeps only in-frame clones and is missing some. This repertoire shows 350,000 to 450,000 clones, roughly 85% found once; its top ten account for around 3%. V was cut by 1 base and J by 1 base, with 14 bases left in between. This CDR3 spans 16 amino acids. The germline CDR1 and CDR2 sequences are SGHDT and YYEEEE. Treatment defined: over 15 received Ad26.COV2.S at low or high dose, single or two shots; roughly 5 received placebo; per-sample allocation not given. The samples date from day 63 after the first vaccine or placebo injection. The gene calls are TRBV5-6 and TRBJ1-2; D perhaps matches TRBD1 (5 bases). This sample comprised peripheral blood, obtained in a trial of Ad26.COV2.S vaccine versus placebo. The receptor was isolated from a person aged 18-65 years who received the Ad26.COV2.S COVID-19 vaccine or a placebo. CDR3 in amino acids: CASSLSGAGLNYGYTF. CDR3 sequence (DNA): TGTGCCAGCAGCTTGTCTGGGGCAGGACTTAACTATGGCTACACCTTC.